Below are 19 T cell receptor beta chains sequenced from a single sample in a study of blood T cell repertoires in COVID-19. Assay used: immunoSEQ multiplex PCR; TCRdb lists only in-frame clones, some missing. The sample records 150,000 to 200,000 clones, roughly 80% being singletons. The sample consisted of peripheral blood. These receptors were obtained from a woman older than 75 with acute or convalescent COVID-19.

The chain uses TRBV5-5 and TRBJ2-7, with 9 nucleotides matching TRBD1. There are 16 residues in the CDR3. V lost 4 bases and J lost 6; bases outside the gene matches: 14. Germline CDR1 reads SGHKS; CDR2 reads YYEKEE (reference sequence). The CDR3 DNA reads TGTGCCAGCAGCCCGAAGCCGGACAGGGGTTTACGCGAGCAGTACTTC. It is translated as CASSPKPDRGLREQYF.

Concerning this clone: The junction and the germline gene differ at one end; a read error may be behind it. The chain links TRBV7-7 to TRBJ2-3, with a tentative D call TRBD1 (5 bases). Germline assignment: CDR1 SSHAT and CDR2 FNYEAQ (reference sequence). The CDR3 contains 14 residues. This CDR3 reads CASSLGRGTDTQYF. The CDR3 DNA reads as TGTGCTAGCAGCTTAGGCAGGGGCACAGATACGCAGTATTTT.

The rearrangement joins TRBV15 to TRBJ2-2; TRBD1 matches 7 bases. CDR3 length equals 16 residues. The germline V gene has CDR1 LNHNV and CDR2 YYDKDF (reference sequence). V shed 5 bases and J 4 bases; nucleotides not matched to a gene: 10. The CDR3 sequence is CATSRAQGLATGELFF. CDR3 nucleotides: TGTGCCACCAGCCGAGCACAGGGGTTAGCCACCGGGGAGCTGTTTTTT.

This clone occurred once. The rearrangement uses TRBV7-3 and TRBJ2-3, with 10 bases lining up with TRBD2. V lost 3 bases, J lost 4 bases, and 4 bases stayed unmatched. The CDR3 sequence is 15 residues long. Germline V gene lookup returns CDR1 SGHTA and CDR2 FQGTGA. The CDR3 nucleotides are TGTGCCAGCAGCTTTCTAGCGGGGGAATCAGATACGCAGTATTTT. It yields the protein CASSFLAGESDTQYF.

V is TRBV9 and J is TRBJ2-3; D is unresolved. The CDR3 sequence is 15 residues long. Germline CDR1 is SGDLS and CDR2 is YYNGEE. Trimming left V 0 bases short and J 8 bases short, with 16 bases between. The CDR3 DNA reads as TGTGCCAGCAGCGTAGGGTCCCCGGGTCCGGGTACGCAGTATTTT. It encodes CASSVGSPGPGTQYF.

This clone was detected a few times. The chain is built from TRBV5-5 and TRBJ1-4; D ambiguous. The ends were cut back, 0 bases at V and 0 bases at J, with 9 bases in the middle. The CDR3 is 16 residues long. The germline CDR1 and CDR2 sequences are SGHKS and YYEKEE (reference sequence). CDR3 sequence: CASSLGRVSTNEKLFF. The CDR3 DNA sequence: TGTGCCAGCAGCTTGGGGCGGGTTTCAACTAATGAAAAACTGTTTTTT.

The gene calls are TRBV9 and TRBJ1-1; a possible D gene is TRBD1 (6 bases). The CDR3 runs 15 residues. Germline V gene sequence: CDR1 SGDLS, CDR2 YYNGEE. V was trimmed by 4 bases and J by 1 base, leaving 14 bases between them. The CDR3 region is CASSSSTGGNTEAFF. Written as DNA, the CDR3 is TGTGCCAGCAGCTCCTCGACAGGCGGGAACACTGAAGCTTTCTTT.

CDR3 in DNA: TGCGCCAGCAGTGACCAGCGGGGTGGGACCGGGGAGCTGTTTTTT. Translation: CASSDQRGGTGELFF. This sequence joins TRBV10-1 and TRBJ2-2, with 7 bases that match TRBD2. The CDR3 runs 15 residues. Looked up from germline, CDR1 is WNHNN and CDR2 is SYGVQD (reference sequence). The trim removed 3 bases at V and 5 bases at J, leaving 6 bases unmatched.

The chain couples TRBV6-5 to TRBJ1-2; D might be TRBD1 (6 bases). Trimming cost V 7 bases and J 7 bases, with 16 bases left between them. The CDR3 totals 13 residues. Looked up from germline, CDR1 is MNHEY and CDR2 is SVGAGI. CDR3 bases: TGTGCCAGCAAAGGACAGACCTTTTTTGGCTACACCTTC. Residues: CASKGQTFFGYTF.

This clone was seen just once. The chain carries TRBV9 and TRBJ1-4; 10 nucleotides agree with TRBD1. Germline V gives CDR1 SGDLS, CDR2 YYNGEE. The CDR3 spans 18 residues. The V gene end was trimmed by 3 bases and the J gene end by 8 bases; junction bases not matched to a gene: 16. CDR3 bases: TGTGCCAGCAGCGCTCCCCGGGACAGGGGCCTTCTGGGGGAAAAACTGTTTTTT. Its translation is CASSAPRDRGLLGEKLFF.

This clone has just a few counts. The chain joins TRBV19 to TRBJ1-2; 10 nucleotides align to TRBD1. The CDR3 loop spans 14 amino acids. J gave up 5 bases and V 7 bases, and 7 bases lay outside the gene matches. The germline gives CDR1 LNHDA, CDR2 SQIVND (reference sequence). The CDR3, as DNA: TGTGCCAGTACCGGGGGACAGGGGAGATATGGCTACACCTTC. Translation: CASTGGQGRYGYTF.

CDR3 DNA: TGTGCCAGTAGTATAGAGGACAGAGGCAGCTATAATTCACCCCTCCACTTT. Amino acids: CASSIEDRGSYNSPLHF. V usage is TRBV19 and J usage is TRBJ1-6; tentative D call: TRBD1 (6 bases). CDR3 length: 17 amino acids. Germline V gene sequence: CDR1 LNHDA, CDR2 SQIVND (reference sequence). The germline V and J ends were trimmed by 0 bases and 3 bases, with 12 bases remaining between them.

This rearrangement joins TRBV9 to TRBJ2-2; D may be TRBD1 (5 bases). In germline, CDR1 is SGDLS, CDR2 YYNGEE. Trimming stripped 0 bases from V and 0 bases from J, with 6 bases between. The CDR3 length is 15 residues. CDR3 in amino acids: CASSVEDTNTGELFF. The DNA for the CDR3 is TGTGCCAGCAGCGTAGAGGACACGAACACCGGGGAGCTGTTTTTT.

The J gene is TRBJ2-7, the V gene TRBV5-8; 14 bases agree with TRBD2. Germline V gene lookup returns CDR1 SGHTS and CDR2 YDEGEE. The V gene end was trimmed by 8 bases and the J gene end by 3 bases; junction bases not matched to a gene: 16. The CDR3 sequence is 18 residues long. CDR3 sequence (DNA): TGTGCCAGTCCGAGAAGGTCCGGGACTAGCGGGAGTTTCTACGAGCAGTACTTC. This gives the protein CASPRRSGTSGSFYEQYF.

The chain uses TRBV13 and TRBJ2-7; 9 bases match TRBD1. The CDR3 is made up of 16 amino acids. The germline V gene encodes CDR1 PRHDT and CDR2 FYEKMQ (reference sequence). V dropped 2 bases and J dropped 3; count of bases not matched to a gene: 8. CDR3 in DNA: TGTGCCAGCAGCTTATTAGAAGGGGACAGGGACTACGAGCAGTACTTC. Translation: CASSLLEGDRDYEQYF.

This chain uses TRBV3-1 (or the pseudogene TRBV3-2) with TRBJ1-6, with D perhaps TRBD1 (6 bases). The length of the CDR3 is 13 residues. The V end was cut by 4 bases, the J end by 7 bases, with 8 bases between. Germline CDR1 LGHDT, CDR2 YNNKEL (reference sequence). CDR3 sequence (DNA): TGTGCCAGCAGCCCCGGACAGAATTCACCCCTCCACTTT. Its protein product is CASSPGQNSPLHF.

The V and J genes are TRBV27 and TRBJ2-1; D unresolved. The CDR3 runs to 11 residues. Germline V gives CDR1 MNHEY, CDR2 SMNVEV (reference sequence). V lost 6 bases, J lost 5 bases, and 5 bases lay in between. The CDR3: CASRRNNEQFF. CDR3 coding DNA: TGTGCCAGCAGGCGAAACAATGAGCAGTTCTTC.

This clone was detected a few times. The chain carries TRBV18 and TRBJ2-5, with D unclear. The CDR3 sequence is 13 residues long. Germline-derived CDR1 and CDR2 are KGHSH and LQKENI. V lost 6 bases to trimming and J lost 5 bases, with 13 bases between them. CDR3 sequence reads: CASSPTGWETQYF. The CDR3 coding sequence is TGTGCCAGCTCCCCGACCGGGTGGGAGACCCAGTACTTC. The full variable domain, completed using reference TRBV18 and TRBJ2-5, is NAGVMQNPRHLVRRRGQEARLRCSPMKGHSHVYWYRQLPEEGLKFMVYLQKENIIDESGMPKERFSAEFPKEGPSILRIQQVVRGDSAAYFCASSPTGWETQYFGPGTRLLVL.

V and J are TRBV15 and TRBJ2-3; the D gene is possibly TRBD1 (5 bases). The V end lost 0 bases, the J end lost 2 bases, and 6 bases lay between the germline ends. Germline CDR1 LNHNV, CDR2 YYDKDF (reference sequence). The CDR3 runs to 14 residues. CDR3 protein: CATSRDRATDTQYF. CDR3 in DNA: TGTGCCACCAGCAGAGACAGGGCCACAGATACGCAGTATTTT.